One sample yielded the 32 T cell receptor beta chains listed below, sequenced in a study of regulatory T cells in long-lasting Graves disease (dated by TCRdb to the early 2020s). The meaning of the sample's time point label: newly diagnosed GD, antithyroid drugs for less than 3 months. For both TCR sequencing and RNA sequencing, RNA was extracted from PBMCs using TRIzol. Library prep was done by multiplex PCR. For sequencing, an Illumina HiSeq 4000 was employed. To build TCR beta libraries, CDR3 regions were amplified by Arm-PCR using iRepertoire HTBI primers. TCRdb applied fastp at Q25 and MiXCR to the public reads, then kept only in-frame beta chains. Records with the same CDR3 protein are collapsed into one entry carrying the most frequent genes and DNA. This sample holds about 540,000 distinct CDR3 sequences; around an eighth were observed only once. The top ten hold roughly 10% of the sample.

These sequences were also reported in another study, on T cells in Graves' hyperthyroidism and ophthalmopathy.

This material consisted of peripheral blood mononuclear cells (PBMCs), taken at new diagnosis, from a patient treated with antithyroid drugs. The receptors stem from a young man with Graves disease. Donor details come from another sample of the same person, matched by shared clones.

This clonotype was counted only a few times. J is TRBJ1-5 and V is TRBV6-1; D not certain. The V end lost 9 bases, the J end lost 9 bases, and 18 bases lay between the germline ends. The CDR3 has 13 amino acids. CDR1 is MNHNS and CDR2 is SASEGT in the germline V gene. The CDR3 loop reads CASALHLDRPQHF. The CDR3 DNA follows: TGTGCCAGTGCCCTTCATCTGGATCGGCCCCAGCATTTT.

For this clonotype: Sequence at one end of the junction differs from germline and may be a read error. This chain joins TRBV6-2 or TRBV6-3 and TRBJ1-4, with 7 bases that match TRBD1. The CDR3 extends over 15 amino acids. Germline-derived CDR1 and CDR2 are MNHEY and SVGEGT. As DNA, the CDR3 is TGTGTCAGCAGTTACAGGGGAGAAACTAATGAAAAACTGTTTTTT. It encodes CVSSYRGETNEKLFF.

This clonotype was counted ten times or more. The chain links TRBV15 to TRBJ2-1; 11 nucleotides match TRBD2. Unmatched junction bases numbered 1, after V lost 7 bases and J lost 2 bases. The CDR3 totals 14 residues. Looked up from germline, CDR1 is LNHNV and CDR2 is YYDKDF (reference sequence). The CDR3 protein is CATIAGGPYNEQFF. The CDR3 DNA reads TGTGCCACCATAGCGGGAGGGCCCTACAATGAGCAGTTCTTC.

This clonotype occurred many times. Here the CDR3 DNA reads TGTGCCAGCAGCCGCTCCGGGAGCGGAGCAGATACGCAGTATTTT. Encoded protein: CASSRSGSGADTQYF. The chain couples TRBV7-2 to TRBJ2-3, with TRBD2 as a possible D gene (6 bases). Germline CDR1 reads SGHTA; CDR2 reads FQGNSA. The CDR3 loop spans 15 amino acids. The ends were cut back, 5 bases at V and 4 bases at J, with 16 bases in the middle.

This clonotype was counted ten times or more. The junction shows a germline mismatch at one end, possibly a read error. This chain connects TRBV10-3 to TRBJ1-2, with TRBD1 as a possible D gene (5 bases). Germline V lookup: CDR1 ENHRY, CDR2 SYGVKD. This CDR3 is built from 13 residues. CDR3 sequence: CAISVDSNYGYTF. For the CDR3, the DNA is TGTGCTATCAGTGTTGACAGTAACTATGGCTACACCTTC.

This clonotype was observed at least ten times. The J gene is TRBJ2-3, the V gene TRBV29-1; D assignment may be TRBD1 or TRBD2 (5 bases each). V was cut by 7 bases and J by 5 bases, with 13 bases left in between. In germline, CDR1 is SQVTM, CDR2 ANQGSEA. This CDR3 contains 12 residues. The CDR3 DNA reads TGCAGCGGGGGACCCTCGGGAGATACGCAGTATTTT. Amino acids: CSGGPSGDTQYF.

With regard to this clonotype: This clone may be a read error of a much larger clone one base away. J is TRBJ2-1 and V is TRBV27; possible D gene TRBD2, 5 bases. CDR3 length: 16 amino acids. Germline CDR1 is MNHEY and CDR2 is SMNVEV (reference sequence). The V end was cut by 5 bases, the J end by 0 bases, with 14 bases between. The CDR3 nucleotides read TGTGCCAGCAGTGGGTGCGGGTCGAGCTCCTACAATGAGCAGTTCTTC. It is translated as CASSGCGSSSYNEQFF.

Ten or more counts support this clonotype. The V call is TRBV12-3 or TRBV12-4, the J call TRBJ2-2; 8 nucleotides match TRBD2. With V trimmed by 6 bases and J by 5 bases, 8 bases remained unmatched. The CDR3 loop spans 15 amino acids. CDR3 amino acids: CASSRLAGGTGELFF. DNA of the CDR3: TGTGCCAGCAGCCGTCTAGCGGGTGGGACCGGGGAGCTGTTTTTT.

This clonotype was observed many times. The chain uses TRBV11-1 and TRBJ2-5; D not resolved. The CDR3 consists of 14 residues. Germline loops: CDR1 SGHAT, CDR2 FQDESV (reference sequence). V shed 4 bases and J shed 5 bases, with 14 bases lying between them. CDR3 region: CASSSDGAWETQYF. In DNA form, the CDR3 reads TGTGCCAGCAGCTCGGACGGTGCGTGGGAGACCCAGTACTTC.

The chain has TRBV10-3 and TRBJ2-2; TRBD2 might be the D (6 bases). Per the germline V gene, CDR1 is ENHRY and CDR2 is SYGVKD. Trimming shortened V by 10 bases and J by 1 base, and 13 bases separated the two germline ends. This CDR3 is 14 amino acids long. The CDR3 here is CATNSGVNTGELFF. CDR3 in DNA: TGTGCCACCAATAGCGGAGTGAACACCGGGGAGCTGTTTTTT.

This clonotype has only a few counts. J is TRBJ1-5 and V is TRBV30, with TRBD1 as a possible D gene (5 bases). Germline loops: CDR1 GTSNPN, CDR2 SVGIG (reference sequence). This CDR3 is 15 amino acids long. The V and J ends lost 3 bases and 6 bases respectively, with 18 bases between them. The CDR3 bases are TGTGCCTGGAGCTTCGAGGGGCCGATGATTCAGCCCCAGCATTTT. Its protein product is CAWSFEGPMIQPQHF.

V is TRBV28 and J is TRBJ2-7, with TRBD2 matching 8 bases. Germline lookup yields CDR1 MDHEN and CDR2 SYDVKM. With V trimmed by 7 bases and J by 2 bases, 7 bases remained unmatched. CDR3 length equals 14 residues. The CDR3 region is CASKHGTRAYEQYF. CDR3 DNA sequence: TGTGCCAGCAAACACGGGACTAGGGCCTACGAGCAGTACTTC.

There are many counts of this clonotype. The chain carries TRBV20-1 and TRBJ2-7, with D perhaps assigned TRBD1 or TRBD2 (5 bases each). Germline V gives CDR1 DFQATT, CDR2 SNEGSKA (reference sequence). V lost 1 base to trimming and J lost 0 bases, with 13 bases between them. The CDR3 loop spans 15 amino acids. This CDR3 reads CSARASLGPSYEQYF. The CDR3 DNA follows: TGCAGTGCTAGAGCGAGTCTGGGACCCTCCTACGAGCAGTACTTC.

In its sample, this clonotype was seen many times. The genes are TRBV2 and TRBJ2-3; D is possibly TRBD1 or TRBD2 (5 bases each). Trimming removed 9 bases from V and 5 bases from J, with 12 bases in between. The CDR3 has 12 residues. CDR1 and CDR2 (germline): SNHLY, FYNNEI. In DNA, the CDR3 is TGTGCCAGTCCAGGGACGCAAGATACGCAGTATTTT. Protein sequence: CASPGTQDTQYF.

The chain combines TRBV19 with TRBJ2-3, with D tentatively TRBD1 or TRBD2 (6 bases each). V was trimmed by 6 bases and J by 5 bases, leaving 21 bases between them. The CDR3 spans 16 residues. Per germline, CDR1 LNHDA and CDR2 SQIVND (reference sequence). The CDR3, as DNA: TGTGCCAGTAGCCCAACTCGTGGAGGGGGTCAAGATACGCAGTATTTT. Translating gives CASSPTRGGGQDTQYF.

Concerning this clonotype: A read error is possible here, since a much larger clone lies one base away. The DNA of the CDR3 is TGTGCCAGCAGTTCGGAGGCCGGGGCCAACGTCCTGACTTTC. Translated, it gives CASSSEAGANVLTF. This chain uses TRBV2 with TRBJ2-6; possibly TRBD2 for D (5 bases). The CDR3 extends over 14 amino acids. CDR1 SNHLY and CDR2 FYNNEI come from the germline V gene. Trimming took 5 bases from V and 4 from J, leaving 9 bases between them.

The gene calls are TRBV5-1 and TRBJ2-2; D is possibly TRBD2 (6 bases). The V end was cut by 1 base, the J end by 0 bases, with 10 bases between. This CDR3 comprises 16 residues. CDR1 is SGHRS and CDR2 is YFSETQ in the germline V gene. The CDR3 region has the DNA TGCGCCAGCAGCTTGATGGGCGGGGCGAACACCGGGGAGCTGTTTTTT. Translation gives CASSLMGGANTGELFF. The whole variable domain, remainder taken from reference TRBV5-1 and TRBJ2-2, is KAGVTQTPRYLIKTRGQQVTLSCSPISGHRSVSWYQQTPGQGLQFLFEYFSETQRNKGNFPGRFSGRQFSNSRSEMNVSTLELGDSALYLCASSLMGGANTGELFFGEGSRLTVL.

This clonotype occurred many times. Here the CDR3 DNA reads TGTGCCAGCACCAACCTAAGAGGGAACTATGGCTACACCTTC. Translated, it gives CASTNLRGNYGYTF. J is TRBJ1-2 and V is TRBV7-2; D unclear. Looked up from germline, CDR1 is SGHTA and CDR2 is FQGNSA. The CDR3 contains 14 residues. Trimming removed 7 bases at V and 2 bases at J, with 14 bases between.

This clonotype was found many times. V is TRBV6-1 and J is TRBJ2-4; possible D gene TRBD1, 5 bases. The germline gives CDR1 MNHNS, CDR2 SASEGT. The CDR3 contains 14 residues. Trimming left V 6 bases short and J 5 bases short, with 14 bases between. DNA for the CDR3: TGTGCCAGCAGAATACAGGATGAGGAAAACATTCAGTACTTC. Its translation: CASRIQDEENIQYF.

V usage is TRBV7-3 and J usage is TRBJ2-1; D is ambiguous. Germline CDR1 reads SGHTA; CDR2 reads FQGTGA. With 3 bases removed from V and 5 bases from J, the gap between germline ends came to 8 bases. The CDR3 has 13 amino acids. Here the CDR3 reads CASSFSLDNEQFF. The CDR3 nucleotides read TGTGCCAGCAGCTTCTCATTAGACAATGAGCAGTTCTTC.

This clonotype has just a few counts. The V gene is TRBV4-1, the J gene TRBJ2-5; D is possibly TRBD1 or TRBD2 (5 bases each). The V gene's germline CDR1 is MGHRA and CDR2 YSYEKL. CDR3 length equals 14 residues. V lost 1 base and J lost 1, with 7 bases in between. This chain's CDR3 is CASSQVGVQETQYF. The CDR3, as DNA: TGCGCCAGCAGCCAAGTGGGGGTCCAAGAGACCCAGTACTTC.

This clonotype was recorded many times. This chain's CDR3 is CASSSGSWKTQYF. As DNA, the CDR3 is TGTGCCAGCAGTTCCGGGAGTTGGAAGACCCAGTACTTC. The chain is built from TRBV2 and TRBJ2-5; maybe TRBD2 (6 bases). The CDR3 spans 13 residues. CDR1 SNHLY and CDR2 FYNNEI come from the germline V gene. Trimming removed 5 bases from V and 6 bases from J, with 13 bases in between.

This clonotype was counted ten times or more. Mismatch with germline at one junction end may stem from a read error. The CDR3 DNA is TGTGCCAGCAGCTTAGTGCGACAAGTGACAGATACGCAGTATTTT. Encoded protein: CASSLVRQVTDTQYF. The chain combines TRBV12-3 or TRBV12-4 with TRBJ2-3, with D uncertain. This CDR3 region has 15 residues.

As to this clonotype: A read error may be the cause here, since a much bigger clone is one base away. Without the conserved terminal phenylalanine or tryptophan, this CDR3 likely stems from a read error. V is TRBV3-1 and J is TRBJ2-1; the D is unclear. Germline V lookup: CDR1 LGHDT, CDR2 YNNKEL (reference sequence). The V gene lost 5 bases and the J gene lost 7 bases, with 9 bases spanning the gap. The CDR3 has 12 residues. CDR3 DNA: TGTGCCAGCAGCGACCTTATTAATGAGCAGTTCCTC. This gives the protein CASSDLINEQFL.

This clonotype was counted ten times or more. The rearrangement links TRBV20-1 to TRBJ2-3, with TRBD2 as a possible D gene (6 bases). Germline loops: CDR1 DFQATT, CDR2 SNEGSKA (reference sequence). Trimming left V 1 base short and J 1 base short, with 12 bases between. CDR3 size: 15 residues. CDR3 residues: CSARVLGGGTDTQYF. In DNA form, the CDR3 reads TGCAGTGCTAGAGTCCTGGGGGGAGGCACAGATACGCAGTATTTT.

This clonotype was counted a few times. This sequence joins TRBV3-1 and TRBJ1-4; weak D call: TRBD1 (5 bases). Trimming cost V 2 bases and J 1 base, with 8 bases left between them. The CDR3 covers 15 residues. CDR1 and CDR2 (germline): LGHDT, YNNKEL (reference sequence). In DNA, the CDR3 is TGTGCCAGCAGCCAAAGGGGTGGAACTAATGAAAAACTGTTTTTT. Residues: CASSQRGGTNEKLFF.

This clonotype was counted between two and nine times. The CDR3 spells CASSQARLTSGSGDTQYF. In nucleotides, the CDR3 is TGTGCCAGCAGCCAAGCCCGCCTAACTAGCGGGAGTGGAGATACGCAGTATTTT. The rearrangement joins TRBV3-1 to TRBJ2-3, with 11 bases aligning to TRBD2. This CDR3 is built from 18 residues. Germline values: CDR1 LGHDT, CDR2 YNNKEL (reference sequence). V trimming: 1 base; J trimming: 5 bases; junction bases outside the gene matches: 11.

This sequence joins TRBV29-1 and TRBJ2-5; D not certain. V was trimmed by 7 bases and J by 3 bases, leaving 9 bases between them. The germline gives CDR1 SQVTM, CDR2 ANQGSEA. This CDR3 contains 11 residues. Here the CDR3 DNA reads TGCAGCGCGGGCACCGAAGAGACCCAGTACTTC. It specifies CSAGTEETQYF.

This clonotype has more than one count but fewer than ten. CDR3 region: CASREFGGELQETQYF. The CDR3 DNA reads as TGTGCCAGCAGAGAATTTGGGGGGGAATTACAAGAGACCCAGTACTTC. The chain recombines TRBV2 with TRBJ2-5; 7 positions agree with TRBD2. This CDR3 comprises 16 residues. The germline V gene encodes CDR1 SNHLY and CDR2 FYNNEI. V lost 6 bases and J lost 2; bases outside the gene matches: 12.

The sample holds many counts of this clonotype. This chain joins TRBV24-1 and TRBJ1-2; TRBD1 is a possible D gene (5 bases). Per germline, CDR1 KGHDR and CDR2 SFDVKD. V was shortened by 6 bases and J by 2 bases, with 6 bases between the two germline ends. The CDR3 is made up of 12 amino acids. The CDR3 reads CATSPGNYGYTF. The DNA for the CDR3 is TGTGCCACCAGTCCAGGGAACTATGGCTACACCTTC.

This clonotype was observed at least ten times. V and J are TRBV5-8 and TRBJ1-1; no reliable D call. Germline CDR1 reads SGHTS; CDR2 reads YDEGEE. The CDR3 spans 13 residues. The V end lost 2 bases, the J end lost 7 bases, and 12 bases lay between the germline ends. Here the CDR3 reads CASSLRSNGEAFF. CDR3 nucleotide sequence: TGTGCCAGCAGCTTAAGGTCTAACGGTGAAGCTTTCTTT.

This clonotype was seen only a few times. This sequence joins TRBV20-1 and TRBJ2-7; 8 nucleotides match TRBD2. CDR1 is DFQATT, CDR2 SNEGSKA, per germline (reference sequence). The CDR3 runs to 13 residues. V gave up 7 bases and J gave up 11 bases; unmatched junction bases: 16. CDR3 sequence (DNA): TGCAGTGTGAGCAAGGGGTCAGCGCGGGAGGAGTACTTC. This encodes CSVSKGSAREEYF.